Listed here is a single T cell receptor beta chain. Its cognate antigen has yet to be identified. No much larger clone exists at a distance of one base, and base qualities are not known. The method behind the library was the immunoSEQ multiplex PCR assay. For the multiplex PCR, a mixture combining 60 forward primers for TCR Vbeta segments and 13 reverse primers for TCR Jbeta segments was used. A multiplex PCR assay on genomic DNA amplified the CDR3 region of rearranged TCR beta genes. The Illumina HiSeq System was used to sequence the amplified TCR beta libraries as 87-base-pair reads. On the study's bioinformatics: A later analysis counted tens of millions of unique TCR beta chains across the roughly 700 repertoires, and around 9.9 million of these chains were shared by at least two donors. Raw reads were error-corrected and collapsed into unique sequences with a nearest-neighbor algorithm that merged closely related sequences to remove PCR and sequencing errors. CDR3 sequences were aligned to IMGT reference sequences to assign V, D and J gene segments. Each retained sequence needed at least a six-nucleotide match to both a V gene segment and a J gene segment. Rearrangements were called productive when the CDR3 lacked stop codons and stayed in frame with V and J; all others were non-productive. CDR3 was defined according to IMGT convention as the region running from the second conserved V-encoded cysteine to the conserved J-encoded phenylalanine. In an earlier analysis of around 540 of the donors, sequences lacking an unambiguous match to a single V gene segment were excluded. In an earlier analysis of a few hundred of the donors, V segments were called functional above 56.7% productive rearrangements and were called segregating when the between-donor standard deviation exceeded 5%. A statistical classification framework was built for diagnosing cytomegalovirus status from the catalog of TCR beta chain sequences. V and J gene assignment, in a later analysis, came from comparing TCR nucleotide sequences with IMGT/GENE-DB human TR gene sequences. The TCRdist pipeline was used in a later analysis to assign CDR3 sequences and most-parsimonious VDJ recombination scenarios. In a later analysis, each TCR beta chain was defined by its CDR3 amino acid sequence together with its V-gene family, and reads lacking a unique V-gene family were excluded. As a way to deal with suspected cross-contamination and a sequencing artifact, a later analysis dropped over 550 nucleotide sequences that were highly shared and had low generation probability. In a later analysis, a clonal expansion index for each public chain was calculated from normalized within-repertoire ranks of inferred template counts. In a later analysis, generation probabilities were computed with a VDJ recombination model fitted to out-of-frame rearrangements, and the resulting probabilities were checked against IGoR. In a later analysis, hypergeometric tests were used to score TCR-TCR, TCR-HLA and TCR-CMV co-occurrence, with a repertoire-size bias correction applied to TCR pairs. In a later analysis, false discovery rates were estimated by permuting HLA or CMV assignments 20 times. In a later analysis, co-occurring TCRs were grouped using DBSCAN, with TCRdist sequence similarity added in when clustering inside HLA-allele-positive subsets. For co-occurrence clustering, repertoires with fewer than 30,000 or more than 120,000 public chains were excluded, along with 5 or 6 repertoires with anomalous nucleotide sharing. Drawn from immuneACCESS, this table holds only the in-frame rearrangements with V and J called that TCRdb kept. Clones are partly lost; checked studies trace under half to an unresolved V gene and leave the rest unexplained. The V and J calls and the clone size are those of that table, but D and trimming were determined from the DNA. This sample lists 200,000 to 300,000 clones; roughly 81% were detected once. The top ten hold roughly 0.24% of the sample.

These data are taken from a study of cytomegalovirus exposure and HLA in healthy donors (dated by TCRdb to the late 2010s). As for the study more broadly: An earlier analysis of some 620 of the donors reported roughly 300 Gb of sequence data and roughly 120 million unique TCR beta sequences obtained from around 190 million T cells. An earlier analysis of around 580 of the donors used high-throughput TCR beta sequencing to judge whether each TCR beta V gene segment behaved as functional or pseudogenic. An early release covering some 640 HLA-typed donors comprised approximately 300 gigabases of sequencing data and 65 million to 100 million unique TCR sequences. Donor age, sex, ethnicity and CMV serostatus were compiled together with the repertoire data. Every discovery cohort repertoire had been produced on one sequencing platform. The study combined high-throughput TCR immunosequencing, statistical association of individual TCRs with disease status, and machine learning to predict cytomegalovirus infection status. In the later analysis, no new phenotypic data were used to find candidate immune exposures; instead, reliance was placed on TCR beta sequences and their occurrence across donors. Typing coverage varied by locus: 629-630 donors for A, B, C, DRB1 and DQB1; more than 500 for DQA1; more than 600 for DPA1; roughly 470 for DPB1. The study aimed to test whether signatures of past pathogen exposure could be identified by cataloging public T cell receptors. Using immunosequencing, the study profiled T cell repertoires from about 650 subjects and related those repertoires to cytomegalovirus serostatus. On average, about 200,000 unique TCR beta nucleotide sequences were sequenced per donor among a few hundred genotyped donors of the cohort, with roughly 18% of those sequences being non-productive. HLA typing included class I and class II loci at four-digit resolution. Five DR-DQ haplotypes were treated as single units for association and clustering because of strong linkage in the cohort. Of the 398 genotyped donors, approximately 81% were placed in the genetic ancestry cluster associated with self-reported Caucasian donors. Besides the first cohort of hundreds of subjects, a separate validation cohort made up of 90 to 150 different subjects was used. Genome-wide SNP genotypes for about 60% of the roughly 670 donors were used in a later genetic analysis, which treated that subset as a discovery cohort. A later analysis re-analyzed previously published TCR beta repertoires from 660 or so donors and added high-resolution HLA genotyping to study TCR occurrence patterns. Results the study describes overall, beyond this receptor: Because HLA typing was unavailable for some donors at each locus, only the typed subset was used in association tests. Compared with the approximately 700-donor mean, donors in an Asian-associated ancestry cluster had fewer N-insertions in productive TCRs, according to a later genetic analysis. Because the 87-base-pair reads could not distinguish some IMGT-functional V segments, including TRBV6-2 and TRBV6-3, those segments were excluded. The presence/absence analyses assumed that sequencing depth was roughly uniform across donors, and that assumption may not be true. In a later analysis, the rate of TCR association differed among HLA loci, with DRB1 alleles having the most associated TCRs and HLA-C alleles having the fewest. In an earlier analysis of a few hundred of the donors, most TCR beta V segments were observed in productive rearrangements about 87% or about 30% of the time, broadly matching IMGT annotations. A further reported finding was that TCR beta sequences accurately predicted the HLA-A and HLA-B alleles for most subjects in the first cohort. Strong co-occurrence of HLA alleles, especially DR and DQ, made assigning TCR associations to individual alleles difficult. It was suggested by the authors that the approach could potentially be generalized to other disease states and immunological phenotypes. Compared with equally common non-associated chains, HLA-associated TCR beta chains in a later analysis were more clonally expanded and had lower generation probabilities. The only immune exposure information available for the cohort was CMV serostatus. An association between a missense DCLRE1C variant and V-gene and J-gene trimming of TCR beta chains was found in a later genetic analysis and replicated in an independent cohort. At a false discovery rate of 0.05, a later analysis linked some 17,000 TCR beta sequences to specific HLA alleles. The study gave a list of over 150 TCR beta chains associated with cytomegalovirus. Most CMV-associated TCR beta chains appeared to be HLA-restricted in a later analysis, and the HLA associations seemed to be driven largely by CMV exposure. In vitro tests confirmed that a few of the cytomegalovirus-associated TCR beta chains recognize cytomegalovirus antigens. A group of highly shared sequence variants was considered likely to be a technical artifact of the sequencing pipeline. Linkage disequilibrium might explain the correlated functional status among segregating V segments, but an unknown experimental factor could not be ruled out. In this cohort, only TCR beta chains were sequenced, and detectable features were limited by the absence of alpha or paired-chain data. About 15 rarely observed V segments, including chromosome 9 orphons, were excluded from the earlier analysis of just under 600 of the donors because counts were too low. The classifier was reported to diagnose cytomegalovirus status with high specificity and sensitivity in both the original cohort and the validation cohort. While some public TCRs were present in many individuals, most TCR sequences turned up only very rarely across donors. Several of the top co-occurrence clusters appeared to be linked to parvovirus B19, influenza, CMV and Epstein-Barr virus, according to a later analysis.

V lost 3 bases and J lost 2 bases; the stretch between them is 5 bases long. From the cysteine up to the phenylalanine, the CDR3 has a length of 12 residues. Only the CDR3 DNA stays, 36 bases, in frame from base 1. The germline V gene provides CDR1 MGHDK and CDR2 SYGVNS. The cohort consisted of fewer than 700 healthy bone marrow donors. At the time of sampling, every cohort member was nominally healthy, though immune exposures that went unrecorded were likely present. The donor tested CMV seronegative and was one of the 352 seronegative cohort members. A peripheral blood sample was provided by each donor, and peripheral blood mononuclear cells were used for TCR beta sequencing. Genomic DNA extraction from the blood cell samples was performed with the Qiagen DNeasy Blood Extraction Kit.

This sequence was found in a girl aged 2 to 9 in good health and CMV-seronegative. Sequenced material: PBMCs. The V and J segments used are TRBV25-1 and TRBJ2-7, with the D gene call left open. The CDR3 has the sequence CASSDRTYEQYF. The DNA sequence is TGTGCCAGCAGTGACAGGACCTACGAGCAGTACTTC.